This T cell receptor beta chain originates from a study of cytomegalovirus exposure and HLA in healthy donors. Study results and caveats: In a later analysis, TCR association rates varied by HLA locus: DRB1 most, HLA-C fewest. There were 150 to 200 TCR beta chains listed as cytomegalovirus-associated. In vitro data verified three CMV-associated chains as specific for CMV antigens.

Trimming stripped 4 bases from V and 3 bases from J, with 6 bases between. The germline V gene encodes CDR1 MGHDK and CDR2 SYGVNS. The CDR3 runs 13 residues. With regard to this clone: Its target is not known.

With 60 Vbeta and 13 Jbeta primers, the PCR was carried out. Repertoires were generated with immunoSEQ multiplex PCR, while TCRdb's copy carries only in-frame clones and drops some. Of about 140,000 clones listed, 76% are singletons. This TCR was recovered from a man aged 40-50 years in good health and CMV-seronegative. V usage is TRBV25-1 and J usage is TRBJ1-4; no definite D call. The specimen sequenced was PBMCs. The CDR3 is CASSVQANEKLFF. Here the CDR3 DNA reads TGTGCCAGCAGTGTCCAGGCTAATGAAAAACTGTTTTTT.